This passage covers 26 T cell receptor beta chains from one sample sequenced in a study of CD8 T cells in ankylosing spondylitis. TCRdb reanalysed the 5' RACE reads using MiXCR and keeps one entry per CDR3 protein. The sample lists a few hundred thousand distinct CDR3 sequences; 9.5% to 12% were seen once. The sequenced sample was blood, either unsorted or a sorted T cell fraction (not recorded which). These receptors were taken from a male donor with ankylosing spondylitis or in good health (not recorded which).

This clonotype was detected ten times or more. J is TRBJ2-3 and V is TRBV5-1; 7 bases align to TRBD1. This CDR3 has 15 amino acids. V trimming: 7 bases; J trimming: 5 bases; junction bases outside the gene matches: 13. Germline CDR1 and CDR2: SGHRS and YFSETQ. CDR3 sequence: CASREQGWYGDTQYF. CDR3 in DNA: TGCGCCAGCCGCGAACAGGGGTGGTACGGAGATACGCAGTATTTT.

This clonotype was seen ten or more times. The chain recombines TRBV5-1 with TRBJ2-2; no clear D gene. CDR1 and CDR2 from the germline V gene are SGHRS and YFSETQ. Trimming removed 0 bases at V and 3 bases at J, with 3 bases between. The length of the CDR3 is 13 residues. CDR3 loop: CASSLVDTGELFF. CDR3 DNA: TGCGCCAGCAGCTTGGTTGACACCGGGGAGCTGTTTTTT.

This clonotype was seen at least ten times. The rearrangement links TRBV25-1 to TRBJ2-7, with a tentative D call TRBD1 (5 bases). The CDR3 spans 15 residues. The V end was cut by 4 bases, the J end by 4 bases, with 17 bases between. CDR1 is MGHDK and CDR2 is SYGVNS in the germline V gene. The CDR3 is CASSGHLQGWYEQYF. The CDR3 nucleotides are TGTGCCAGCAGTGGGCACTTGCAGGGTTGGTACGAGCAGTACTTC.

This clonotype was recorded at least ten times. CDR3 DNA: TGCGCCAGCAGCCTGTCAGGAGGGAGCACCGATGAGCAGTTCTTC. Translating gives CASSLSGGSTDEQFF. This chain joins TRBV4-1 and TRBJ2-1, with D tentatively TRBD2 (6 bases). The CDR3 loop spans 15 amino acids. V gave up 4 bases and J gave up 8 bases, with 18 bases separating them. CDR1 and CDR2 from the germline V gene are MGHRA and YSYEKL.

The table lists this clonotype with many counts. The J gene is TRBJ2-1, the V gene TRBV5-1, with D perhaps TRBD2 (6 bases). CDR1 and CDR2 (germline): SGHRS, YFSETQ. With 4 bases removed from V and 4 bases from J, the gap between germline ends came to 12 bases. The CDR3 runs 14 residues. CDR3 loop: CASSKGTGYNEQFF. The CDR3 bases are TGCGCCAGCAGCAAAGGGACTGGGTACAATGAGCAGTTCTTC.

The table lists this clonotype with many counts. The V and J genes are TRBV20-1 and TRBJ2-7, with TRBD2 identical over 10 bases. The length of the CDR3 is 15 residues. Germline CDR1 DFQATT, CDR2 SNEGSKA (reference sequence). The V and J ends lost 3 bases and 3 bases, in that order; junction bases with no gene match: 8. As DNA, the CDR3 is TGCAGTGCTAGTGGAAGCGGGGGGGCCCTCTACGAGCAGTACTTC. Translating gives CSASGSGGALYEQYF.

The gene calls are TRBV3-1 and TRBJ2-5, with 7 bases aligning to TRBD1. Unmatched junction bases numbered 4, after V lost 1 base and J lost 2 bases. This CDR3 contains 15 residues. CDR1 LGHDT and CDR2 YNNKEL come from the germline V gene (reference sequence). The CDR3 spells CASSQGRGPQETQYF. The CDR3 DNA reads as TGTGCCAGCAGCCAAGGAAGGGGGCCACAAGAGACCCAGTACTTC.

The V gene is TRBV7-9, the J gene TRBJ2-5; D not resolved. V shed 4 bases and J shed 3 bases, with 9 bases lying between them. Germline loops: CDR1 SEHNR, CDR2 FQNEAQ (reference sequence). The CDR3 has 13 residues. The CDR3 nucleotides are TGTGCCAGCAGCTCTGGTGGGAAAGAGACCCAGTACTTC. It specifies CASSSGGKETQYF.

V is TRBV20-1 and J is TRBJ2-1; D possibly corresponds to TRBD1 (6 bases). The CDR3 covers 17 residues. Germline loops: CDR1 DFQATT, CDR2 SNEGSKA (reference sequence). The V end was cut by 6 bases, the J end by 9 bases, with 30 bases between. The CDR3 DNA is TGCAGTGCCCGAGACACAGGGACCGTGAGGGATCGTGGTGAGCAGTTCTTC. Translated, it gives CSARDTGTVRDRGEQFF.

With respect to this clonotype: One end of the junction varies from germline; a read error may be responsible. The V and J genes are TRBV27 and TRBJ2-1, with 13 bases that match TRBD2. The length of the CDR3 is 15 residues. Germline V gives CDR1 MNHEY, CDR2 SMNVEV (reference sequence). CDR3 sequence reads: CTSSLGTSGVNEQFF. The CDR3 DNA is TGTACCAGCAGTCTCGGGACTAGCGGGGTCAATGAGCAGTTCTTC.

This clonotype was counted at least ten times. The CDR3 bases are TGTGCCAGCAGGCTGGGACAGAACTATGGCTACACCTTC. Its protein is CASRLGQNYGYTF. J is TRBJ1-2 and V is TRBV12-3 or TRBV12-4; TRBD1 aligns across 7 bases. V dropped 6 bases and J dropped 2; count of bases not matched to a gene: 3. This CDR3 is built from 13 residues.

Many counts were recorded for this clonotype. The V call is TRBV12-3 or TRBV12-4, the J call TRBJ1-1; TRBD1 might be the D (6 bases). Trimming stripped 6 bases from V and 5 bases from J, with 16 bases between. The CDR3 is 14 residues long. Here the CDR3 reads CASRPPSRGTEAFF. In DNA form, the CDR3 reads TGTGCCAGCAGGCCACCCTCGAGGGGGACTGAAGCTTTCTTT.

The chain combines TRBV11-2 with TRBJ2-1; D uncertain. CDR1 is SGHAT, CDR2 FQNNGV, per germline. This CDR3 is 16 amino acids long. Trimming cost V 4 bases and J 1 base, with 14 bases left between them. The CDR3 loop reads CASSYAWATSYNEQFF. The CDR3 DNA sequence: TGTGCCAGCAGCTACGCGTGGGCGACATCCTACAATGAGCAGTTCTTC. Combining the CDR3 with reference TRBV11-2 and TRBJ2-1 gives the whole variable domain EAGVAQSPRYKIIEKRQSVAFWCNPISGHATLYWYQQILGQGPKLLIQFQNNGVVDDSQLPKDRFSAERLKGVDSTLKIQPAKLEDSAVYLCASSYAWATSYNEQFFGPGTRLTVL.

The CDR3 region has the DNA TGTGCCAGCAGTGAAAGGGCGGCAGTAGGTCAATCCGGGGAGCTGTTTTTT. Amino acids: CASSERAAVGQSGELFF. V usage is TRBV6-1 and J usage is TRBJ2-2, with D unresolved. The germline V gene has CDR1 MNHNS and CDR2 SASEGT. V was pared by 2 bases and J by 6 bases, with 19 bases between. The CDR3 runs to 17 residues.

Ten or more counts support this clonotype. V usage is TRBV12-3 or TRBV12-4 and J usage is TRBJ2-1; TRBD2 aligns across 11 bases. The ends lost 4 bases at V and 7 bases at J; junction bases unmatched: 6. CDR3 length: 15 residues. CDR3 loop: CASSYVAGGRNEQFF. CDR3 bases: TGTGCCAGCAGTTATGTAGCGGGGGGGCGGAATGAGCAGTTCTTC.

This clonotype was counted ten times or more. The chain uses TRBV5-1 and TRBJ2-2; 7 nucleotides align to TRBD2. V shed 4 bases, J shed 3 bases, and the junction held 9 bases outside the gene matches. The germline V gene encodes CDR1 SGHRS and CDR2 YFSETQ. This CDR3 has 16 residues. The chain's CDR3 is CASSPGLVSDTGELFF. CDR3 in DNA: TGCGCCAGCAGCCCAGGACTAGTTTCGGACACCGGGGAGCTGTTTTTT.

The CDR3 coding sequence is TGCGCCAGCAGCCCCCCTGGGGGCAGCTCTGGGGCCAACGTCCTGACTTTC. It encodes CASSPPGGSSGANVLTF. This rearrangement joins TRBV5-1 to TRBJ2-6, with a tentative D call TRBD1 (6 bases). The germline gives CDR1 SGHRS, CDR2 YFSETQ. The CDR3 spans 17 residues. V was clipped by 4 bases and J by 0 bases, with 14 bases between them. The entire variable domain, with the rest obtained from reference TRBV5-1 and TRBJ2-6, is as follows: KAGVTQTPRYLIKTRGQQVTLSCSPISGHRSVSWYQQTPGQGLQFLFEYFSETQRNKGNFPGRFSGRQFSNSRSEMNVSTLELGDSALYLCASSPPGGSSGANVLTFGAGSRLTVL.

This clonotype was seen repeatedly, ten times or more. CDR3 sequence reads: CASSFEMNTEAFF. The CDR3 DNA is TGTGCCAGCAGTTTTGAAATGAACACTGAAGCTTTCTTT. This chain joins TRBV6-4 and TRBJ1-1; D gene ambiguous. The CDR3 spans 13 residues. V lost 5 bases and J 0 bases, leaving 7 bases between the germline ends. Germline-derived CDR1 and CDR2 are MRHNA and SNTAGT.

By frequency in the sample, this clonotype is medium-sized. The chain uses TRBV5-6 and TRBJ2-1; D not certain. CDR1 is SGHDT and CDR2 is YYEEEE in the germline V gene. Between the trimmed V and J ends, which lost 4 bases and 5 bases, there was a span of 10 bases. The CDR3 covers 13 residues. The CDR3, as DNA: TGTGCCAGCAGCGGGCTGAACAACAATGAGCAGTTCTTC. Its protein is CASSGLNNNEQFF. Full variable domain (outside the CDR3, taken from reference TRBV5-6 and TRBJ2-1): DAGVTQSPTHLIKTRGQQVTLRCSPKSGHDTVSWYQQALGQGPQFIFQYYEEEERQRGNFPDRFSGHQFPNYSSELNVNALLLGDSALYLCASSGLNNNEQFFGPGTRLTVL.

This clonotype was counted ten times or more. The gene calls are TRBV20-1 and TRBJ2-7, with a tentative D call TRBD1 (6 bases). The CDR3 is made up of 14 amino acids. Germline V lookup: CDR1 DFQATT, CDR2 SNEGSKA (reference sequence). V dropped 4 bases and J dropped 2 bases, with 15 bases sitting between them. The CDR3 bases are TGCAGTGCTAATCTCGCAGGGGCAACCTACGAGCAGTACTTC. Amino acids: CSANLAGATYEQYF.

This clonotype occurred many times. This chain joins TRBV7-6 and TRBJ2-3; 9 nucleotides agree with TRBD1. The CDR3 covers 17 residues. With V trimmed by 2 bases and J by 3 bases, 9 bases remained unmatched. Germline lookup yields CDR1 SGHVS and CDR2 FNYEAQ. The chain's CDR3 is CASSLPYRGRRTDTQYF. CDR3 DNA sequence: TGTGCCAGCAGCTTACCCTACAGGGGGCGAAGGACAGATACGCAGTATTTT.

This clonotype was picked up a small number of times. The gene calls are TRBV20-1 and TRBJ2-7, with 7 positions matching TRBD1. This CDR3 contains 15 residues. V lost 1 base to trimming and J lost 5 bases; unmatched junction nucleotides: 11. Germline lookup yields CDR1 DFQATT and CDR2 SNEGSKA (reference sequence). The CDR3 reads CSARAGDRDAHEQYF. The DNA for the CDR3 is TGCAGTGCTAGAGCAGGCGACAGGGATGCGCACGAGCAGTACTTC.

This clonotype has a handful of counts. The rearrangement uses TRBV7-9 and TRBJ1-3; 7 bases match TRBD1. Germline CDR1 reads SEHNR; CDR2 reads FQNEAQ (reference sequence). After removal of 5 bases from V and 1 base from J, the junction contained 11 bases not matched to a gene. CDR3 length: 17 residues. CDR3 in DNA: TGTGCCAGCAGCCCACGGGACAGTGACCCTTCTGGAAACACCATATATTTT. This encodes CASSPRDSDPSGNTIYF. The full variable domain, with the rest looked up from reference TRBV7-9 and TRBJ1-3, is DTGVSQNPRHKITKRGQNVTFRCDPISEHNRLYWYRQTLGQGPEFLTYFQNEAQLEKSRLLSDRFSAERPKGSFSTLEIQRTEQGDSAMYLCASSPRDSDPSGNTIYFGEGSWLTVV.

This clonotype was counted a few times. The gene calls are TRBV7-3 and TRBJ2-1; the D gene is possibly TRBD2 (5 bases). CDR1 SGHTA and CDR2 FQGTGA come from the germline V gene. The germline V and J ends were trimmed by 0 bases and 0 bases, with 9 bases remaining between them. CDR3 length equals 16 residues. The CDR3 DNA reads TGTGCCAGCAGCTTAACAGCTGGGAGCTCCTACAATGAGCAGTTCTTC. Protein: CASSLTAGSSYNEQFF.

This clonotype showed up many times. CDR3 sequence (DNA): TGCAGTGCTAGATCCCGACAGGGAGGCAATGAGCAGTTCTTC. Translation gives CSARSRQGGNEQFF. The chain links TRBV20-1 to TRBJ2-1, with a possible D match to TRBD1 (7 bases). The CDR3 consists of 14 residues. The ends were cut back, 2 bases at V and 6 bases at J, with 14 bases in the middle. Germline assignment: CDR1 DFQATT and CDR2 SNEGSKA (reference sequence).

This clonotype was observed at least ten times. The CDR3 loop is CASSPTMLLRDGKYEQYF. The CDR3 coding sequence is TGTGCCAGCAGCCCTACGATGCTACTACGGGACGGGAAATACGAGCAGTACTTC. The chain carries TRBV28 and TRBJ2-7; D assignment may be TRBD1 or TRBD2 (5 bases each). The germline V gene has CDR1 MDHEN and CDR2 SYDVKM. V was pared by 6 bases and J by 4 bases, with 28 bases between. This CDR3 is built from 18 residues.